This entry lists 6 T cell receptor beta chains sequenced from one sample in a study of breast tumors, draining lymph nodes, adjacent tissues (dated by TCRdb to 2016 to 2018). The method behind the library was multiplex PCR. Data came from an Illumina HiSeq 2000. TCRdb reanalyzed the raw reads on its own, using fastp at Q25 for trimming and MiXCR for clone calling, and kept in-frame beta chains. One record per CDR3 amino acid sequence lists the most common genes and DNA. This sample gives about 300,000 distinct CDR3 sequences in total; over 30% of them show up just once. The top ten clonotypes cover under 1.2% of the sample. The axillary draining lymph nodes of breast cancer patients were the source of the lymph node samples. The sample was axillary lymph node tissue. Source of these receptors: a female donor with breast cancer. Some clones in this sample may be carry-over from other donors' samples.

The chain combines TRBV24-1 with TRBJ1-5, with D hard to call. Trimming took off 6 bases at V and 13 bases at J, with 21 bases between the two ends. The CDR3 length is 14 residues. CDR1 and CDR2 (germline): KGHDR, SFDVKD. CDR3 sequence reads: CATSSEGPYSNQHF. CDR3 nucleotide sequence: TGTGCCACCAGTTCTGAGGGTCCTTATAGCAATCAGCATTTT.

The sample holds many counts of this clonotype. The V call is TRBV5-1, the J call TRBJ2-1, with TRBD2 matching 13 bases. Trimming cost V 4 bases and J 8 bases; bases outside gene matches: 12. The CDR3 is made up of 17 amino acids. Germline CDR1 SGHRS, CDR2 YFSETQ. Here the CDR3 reads CASSPLRTSGSQDEQFF. The CDR3 coding sequence is TGCGCCAGCAGCCCCCTCAGGACTAGCGGGAGTCAGGATGAGCAGTTCTTC.

This clonotype was seen at least ten times. The genes are TRBV4-2 and TRBJ2-1; a possible D gene is TRBD1 (5 bases). CDR1 is LGHNA and CDR2 is YNFKEQ in the germline V gene. This CDR3 region has 13 residues. Trimming stripped 4 bases from V and 7 bases from J, with 11 bases between. In DNA form, the CDR3 reads TGTGCCAGCAGCCTCCCGACAGAGAATGAGCAGTTCTTC. Protein sequence: CASSLPTENEQFF.

The V and J genes are TRBV15 and TRBJ2-3, with 10 bases identical to TRBD2. CDR1 is LNHNV, CDR2 YYDKDF, per germline (reference sequence). This CDR3 region has 18 residues. The junction had 12 bases not matched to a gene; V was cut back by 5 bases and J by 1 base. This CDR3 reads CATSGPGPSGRRTDTQYF. The CDR3 DNA reads TGTGCCACCAGCGGTCCCGGACCTAGCGGGAGACGCACAGATACGCAGTATTTT.

This clonotype has ten or more counts. The chain joins TRBV5-1 to TRBJ2-7; unclear D gene. V was trimmed by 5 bases and J by 2 bases, leaving 5 bases between them. The CDR3 consists of 11 residues. Looked up from germline, CDR1 is SGHRS and CDR2 is YFSETQ. CDR3 bases: TGCGCCAGCAGAACCGCCTACGAGCAGTACTTC. Translation: CASRTAYEQYF.

As concerns this clonotype: The missing conserved phenylalanine or tryptophan at the end of this CDR3 makes a read error likely. The chain joins TRBV6-2 or TRBV6-3 to TRBJ2-7, with D tentatively TRBD1 or TRBD2 (5 bases each). The CDR3 has 12 residues. Trimming cost V 11 bases and J 3 bases, with 14 bases left between them. Germline assignment: CDR1 MNHEY and CDR2 SVGEGT. CDR3 nucleotide sequence: TGTGCCGGGGGACCGAACCTCTACGAGCAGTACCTC. Translating gives CAGGPNLYEQYL.